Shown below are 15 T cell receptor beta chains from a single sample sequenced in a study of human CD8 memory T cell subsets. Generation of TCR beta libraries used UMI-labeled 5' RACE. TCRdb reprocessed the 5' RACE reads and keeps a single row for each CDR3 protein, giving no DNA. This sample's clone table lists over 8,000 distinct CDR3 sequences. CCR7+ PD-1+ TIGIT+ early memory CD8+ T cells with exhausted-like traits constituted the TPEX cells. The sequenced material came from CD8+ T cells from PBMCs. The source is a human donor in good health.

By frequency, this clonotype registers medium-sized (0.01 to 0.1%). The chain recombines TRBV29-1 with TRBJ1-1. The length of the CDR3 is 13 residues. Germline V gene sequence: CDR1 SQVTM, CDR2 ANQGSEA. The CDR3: CSVDGVLNTEAFF.

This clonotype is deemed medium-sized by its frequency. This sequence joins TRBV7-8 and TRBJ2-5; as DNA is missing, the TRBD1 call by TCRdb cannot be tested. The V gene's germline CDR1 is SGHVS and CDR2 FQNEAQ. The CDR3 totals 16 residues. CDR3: CASRRIRGEAGETQYF.

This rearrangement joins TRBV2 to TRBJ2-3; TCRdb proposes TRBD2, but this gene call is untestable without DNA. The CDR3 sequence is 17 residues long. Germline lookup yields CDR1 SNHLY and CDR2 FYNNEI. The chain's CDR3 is CASSETLGLSGSDTQYF.

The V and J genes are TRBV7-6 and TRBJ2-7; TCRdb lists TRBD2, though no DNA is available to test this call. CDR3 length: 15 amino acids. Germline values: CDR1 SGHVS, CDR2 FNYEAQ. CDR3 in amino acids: CASSETGTSAYEQYF.

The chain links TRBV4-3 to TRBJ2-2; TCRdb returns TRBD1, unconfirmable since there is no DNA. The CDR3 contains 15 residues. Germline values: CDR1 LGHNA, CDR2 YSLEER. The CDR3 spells CASSDRDRGTGELFF.

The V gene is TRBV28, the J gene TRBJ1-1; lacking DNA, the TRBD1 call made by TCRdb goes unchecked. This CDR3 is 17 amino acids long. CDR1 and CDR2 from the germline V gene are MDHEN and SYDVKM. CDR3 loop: CASSPMVRQIMNTEAFF.

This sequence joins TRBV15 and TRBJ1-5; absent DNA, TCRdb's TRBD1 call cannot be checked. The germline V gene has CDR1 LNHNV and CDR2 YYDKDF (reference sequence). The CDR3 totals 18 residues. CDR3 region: CATSRDANTGVGNQPQHF.

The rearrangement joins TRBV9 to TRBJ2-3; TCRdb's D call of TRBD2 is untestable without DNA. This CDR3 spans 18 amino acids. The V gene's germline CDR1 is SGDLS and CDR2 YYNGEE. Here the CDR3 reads CASSAPGLAGGRTDTQYF.

The CDR3 loop is CASSLTLSGDTQYF. The chain has TRBV7-2 and TRBJ2-3. The CDR3 runs 14 residues. CDR1 is SGHTA, CDR2 FQGNSA, per germline.

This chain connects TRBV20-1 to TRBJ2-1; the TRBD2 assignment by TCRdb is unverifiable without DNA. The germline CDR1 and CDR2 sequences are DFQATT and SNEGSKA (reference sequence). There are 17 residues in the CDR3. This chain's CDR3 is CSARDQDAGLYYNEQFF.

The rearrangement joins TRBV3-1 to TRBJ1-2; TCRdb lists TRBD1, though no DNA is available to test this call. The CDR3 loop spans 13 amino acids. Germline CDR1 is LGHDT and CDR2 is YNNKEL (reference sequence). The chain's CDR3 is CASSLPGDYGYTF. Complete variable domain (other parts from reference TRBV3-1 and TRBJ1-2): DTAVSQTPKYLVTQMGNDKSIKCEQNLGHDTMYWYKQDSKKFLKIMFSYNNKELIINETVPNRFSPKSPDKAHLNLHINSLELGDSAVYFCASSLPGDYGYTFGSGTRLTVV.

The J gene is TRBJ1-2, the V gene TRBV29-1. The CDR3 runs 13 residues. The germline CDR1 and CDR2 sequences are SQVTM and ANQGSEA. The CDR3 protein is CSVEDNGGNGYTF.

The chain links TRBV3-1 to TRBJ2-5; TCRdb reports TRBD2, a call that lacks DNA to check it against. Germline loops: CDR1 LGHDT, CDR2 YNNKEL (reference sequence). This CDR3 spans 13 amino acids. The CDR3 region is CASSQLREKTQYF.

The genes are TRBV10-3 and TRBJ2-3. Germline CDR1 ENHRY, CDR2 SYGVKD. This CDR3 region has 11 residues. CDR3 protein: CASLFLDTQYF.

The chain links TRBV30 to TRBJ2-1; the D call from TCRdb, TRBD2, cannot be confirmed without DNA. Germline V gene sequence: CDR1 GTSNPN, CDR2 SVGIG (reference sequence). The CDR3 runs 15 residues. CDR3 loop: CAWQTGTSGYNEQFF.